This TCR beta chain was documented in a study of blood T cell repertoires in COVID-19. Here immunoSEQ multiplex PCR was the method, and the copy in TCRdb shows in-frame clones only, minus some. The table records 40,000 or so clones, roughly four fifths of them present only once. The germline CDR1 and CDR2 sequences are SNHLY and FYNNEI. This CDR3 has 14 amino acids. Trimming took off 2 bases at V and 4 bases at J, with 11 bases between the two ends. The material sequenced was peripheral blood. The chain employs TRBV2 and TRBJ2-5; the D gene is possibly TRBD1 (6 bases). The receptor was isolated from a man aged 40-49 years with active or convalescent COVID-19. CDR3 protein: CASSESGRGETQYF. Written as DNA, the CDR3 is TGTGCCAGCAGTGAAAGCGGCAGGGGAGAGACCCAGTACTTC.